This T cell receptor beta chain was found in a study of PD-1 blockade in mismatch repair-deficient tumors (dated by TCRdb to between 2016 and 2019). Regarding the complete study: Between September 2013 and September 2016, the trial enrolled around 91 consecutive patients with approximately twelve mismatch repair-deficient cancer types, every one of whom had been previously treated and was progressing. Deep sequencing of TCR CDR3 regions was used to track tumor-associated T cell clones in peripheral blood of patients responding to PD-1 blockade.

Concerning this clone itself: No cognate antigen has been identified for it. No qualities accompany the bases; no much larger clone lies one base away.

For each enrolled patient, mismatch repair deficiency was established using either polymerase chain reaction or immunohistochemistry. A few patients who responded to pembrolizumab therapy underwent TCR sequencing. Pembrolizumab PD-1 blockade was prospectively tested in advanced mismatch repair-deficient cancers, regardless of tissue of origin, in the phase II trial. Peripheral blood T cell samples were gathered serially, both before PD-1 blockade started and at multiple time points afterward. The timing of each blood sample was reported as weeks after the first dose of pembrolizumab. Points the paper makes about the study in general: Tumor-resident clones, often undetectable in blood before treatment, expanded rapidly after pembrolizumab and then contracted, generally before radiologic responses.

Library construction relied on the immunoSEQ multiplex PCR assay. TCRdb provides this immuneACCESS table in a form limited to in-frame rearrangements. Some clones are lacking; in checked studies, under half of them reflect an unresolved V gene, and why the rest are absent is not known. In all, the sample holds some 110,000 clones, and 60% to 85% of those were seen once. Clones ranked in the top ten supply roughly 4.5% of the sample. Measured from the cysteine to the phenylalanine, the CDR3 is 11 residues long. Here the CDR3 DNA is all that survives: 33 bases in frame from base 1. Between the V and J ends, shortened by 8 bases and 7 bases respectively, the junction contains 8 bases. The germline V gene (reference sequence) provides CDR1 MNHEY and CDR2 SMNVEV.

Sequenced material: peripheral blood, taken approximately 64 weeks after starting pembrolizumab. This TCR was sampled from an adult with mismatch repair-deficient cancer. The rearranged chain carries TRBV27 and TRBJ2-2; the D gene assignment is ambiguous. The CDR3 loop reads CASRTGGELFF. The sequenced DNA: TGTGCCAGCCGAACTGGCGGGGAGCTGTTTTTT.